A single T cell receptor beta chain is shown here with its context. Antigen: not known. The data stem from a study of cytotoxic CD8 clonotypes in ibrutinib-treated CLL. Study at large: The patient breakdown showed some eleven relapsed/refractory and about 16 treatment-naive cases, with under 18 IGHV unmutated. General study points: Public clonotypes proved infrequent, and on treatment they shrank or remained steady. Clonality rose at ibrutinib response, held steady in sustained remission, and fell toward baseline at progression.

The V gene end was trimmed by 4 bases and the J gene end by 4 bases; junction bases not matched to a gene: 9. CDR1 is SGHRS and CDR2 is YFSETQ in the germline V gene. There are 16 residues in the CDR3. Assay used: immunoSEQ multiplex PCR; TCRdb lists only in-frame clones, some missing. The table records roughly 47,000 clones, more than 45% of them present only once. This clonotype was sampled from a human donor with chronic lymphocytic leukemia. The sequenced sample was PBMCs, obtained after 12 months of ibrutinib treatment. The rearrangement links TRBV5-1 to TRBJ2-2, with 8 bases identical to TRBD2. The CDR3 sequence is CASSPRLATSTGELFF. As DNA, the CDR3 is TGCGCCAGCAGCCCGCGACTAGCGACGAGCACCGGGGAGCTGTTTTTT.